Listed below are T cell receptor beta chains from one sample, sequenced in a study of blood T cell repertoires in COVID-19. The protocol was immunoSEQ multiplex PCR, while the TCRdb copy is restricted to in-frame clones and leaves out a portion. The data show some 270,000 clones, with roughly 84% seen just once and about 1.5% held by the top ten. Sequencing input: peripheral blood. The origin of the receptors is a middle-aged woman who had recovered from COVID-19. Both conserved end residues are part of each CDR3. Fields, in order: D gene, clone size, V gene, J gene, CDR3 protein, CDR3 DNA. A D gene is named only where the DNA matches it firmly. Size tells how often a clone was seen (once, few, many) or the class of an expanded clone, and some rows leave it out.

>NA|NA|TRBV19|TRBJ2-1
CASSQQSYNEQFF
TGTGCCAGTAGCCAACAGTCATACAATGAGCAGTTCTTC
>TRBD1|once|TRBV5-1|TRBJ2-1
CASSLGGGAYNEQFF
TGCGCCAGCAGCTTGGGAGGGGGCGCCTACAATGAGCAGTTCTTC
>NA|NA|TRBV5-1|TRBJ1-4
CASSLGTVFSEKLFF
TGCGCCAGCAGCTTGGGGACAGTCTTTTCTGAAAAACTGTTTTTT
>TRBD1|once|TRBV5-4|TRBJ1-6
CASSSAGTGHPNSPLHF
TGTGCCAGCAGCTCCGCCGGGACAGGGCACCCTAATTCACCCCTCCACTTT
>TRBD2|once|TRBV19|TRBJ2-3
CASSSGTTNTDTQYF
TGTGCCAGTAGTAGCGGGACTACAAACACAGATACGCAGTATTTT
>NA|NA|TRBV5-5|TRBJ2-1
CASSLHNEQFF
TGTGCCAGCAGCCTACACAATGAGCAGTTCTTC
>TRBD1|once|TRBV6-1|TRBJ2-3
CASSERAQGAGDTQYF
TGTGCCAGCAGTGAAAGAGCACAGGGGGCAGGAGATACGCAGTATTTT
>TRBD1|NA|TRBV5-5|TRBJ1-1
CASSGQGPLNTEAFF
TGTGCCAGCAGCGGACAGGGGCCCTTAAACACTGAAGCTTTCTTT
>NA|NA|TRBV11-1|TRBJ2-3
CASSRRDTRTDTQYF
TGTGCCAGCAGCCGCAGGGACACCCGCACAGATACGCAGTATTTT
>NA|NA|TRBV12-3/TRBV12-4|TRBJ2-5
CASSRGKETQYF
TGTGCCAGCAGTAGGGGGAAAGAGACCCAGTACTTC